This TCR beta chain was found in a study of T-cell memory formation after mild COVID-19. TCR alpha and TCR beta cDNA libraries carrying sample barcodes and UMIs came from 5'RACE with constant-segment primers. TCRdb processed the 5' RACE reads anew with MiXCR; each CDR3 protein has one entry. The table shows a few hundred thousand distinct CDR3 sequences, with approximately 14% occurring only once. For this clonotype: What it binds is unknown.

Overall study findings and caveats: Clones shrinking between day 15 and 85 showed a balanced CD4/CD8 split, and those that grew later tilted toward CD4+. Memory from before infection featured some responding clones, which suggests cross-reactive memory joined.

Sample: PBMCs or a T cell subset sorted from them (not recorded which). This receptor was identified in a man aged 18 to 29 who had mild COVID-19 (a few samples of this study predate the infection). Cell type and time point are not known.

The chain's CDR3 is CSSQDRSLAYNEQFF. The CDR3, as DNA: TGCAGCTCTCAAGATCGGAGCTTGGCCTACAATGAGCAGTTCTTC. The chain couples TRBV29-1 to TRBJ2-1; no firm D call. In germline, CDR1 is SQVTM, CDR2 ANQGSEA. The V end was cut by 8 bases, the J end by 2 bases, with 19 bases between. CDR3 length: 15 residues.